This T cell receptor beta chain derives from a study of T cell responses to AZD1222 COVID-19 vaccine. General study findings and limits: Clonal diversity was possibly underestimated, and white British individuals and females predominated among donors. Mapped onto spike, vaccine-associated CD4 TCRs spanned it and were dominant at 160-218 and 743-854.

Trimming cost V 0 bases and J 6 bases; bases outside gene matches: 9. From germline, CDR1 is LNHDA and CDR2 SQIVND (reference sequence). This CDR3 is 17 amino acids long. As concerns this clone: Its antigen is undetermined.

TCRdb's copy holds only in-frame clones and misses some; the assay was immunoSEQ multiplex PCR. The table includes about 120,000 clones, approximately 94% detected once. The rearrangement joins TRBV19 to TRBJ2-7; 12 nucleotides align to TRBD1. This receptor was identified in an adult who received the AZD1222 COVID-19 vaccine. The source material was peripheral blood, sampled 28 days after the second AZD1222 dose. The CDR3 here is CASSIETGQGAKLEQYF. CDR3 sequence (DNA): TGTGCCAGTAGTATAGAGACGGGACAGGGGGCGAAACTCGAGCAGTACTTC. Full variable domain (outside the CDR3, taken from reference TRBV19 and TRBJ2-7): DGGITQSPKYLFRKEGQNVTLSCEQNLNHDAMYWYRQDPGQGLRLIYYSQIVNDFQKGDIAEGYSVSREKKESFPLTVTSAQKNPTAFYLCASSIETGQGAKLEQYFGPGTRLTVT.